This T cell receptor beta chain was obtained from a study of T cell responses to AZD1222 COVID-19 vaccine. The overall study: Both about-4-week and about-12-week second-dose recipients were combined. Findings of the study overall: The study found Spike-specific TCR breadth and depth rose after two AZD1222 doses. Sampling captured repertoires only after the peak T cell response. Of the AZD1222 recipients, only 5 to 7 were seropositive at baseline.

As for this clone: What it recognizes is unknown.

Repertoires were generated with immunoSEQ multiplex PCR, while TCRdb's copy carries only in-frame clones and drops some. The table has about 82,000 clones, around 89% seen once; the top ten hold 4.5% to 6%. The CDR3 extends over 13 amino acids. Trimming removed 4 bases from V and 5 bases from J, with 11 bases in between. Germline CDR1 LNHDA, CDR2 SQIVND (reference sequence). The rearrangement joins TRBV19 to TRBJ1-1, with D hard to call. The sequenced sample was peripheral blood, obtained on day 0 of AZD1222 vaccination. This TCR derives from an adult in good health. CDR3 loop: CASSSSPRTEAFF. CDR3 sequence (DNA): TGTGCCAGTAGTAGCTCTCCTCGAACTGAAGCTTTCTTT.